The clone carrying this T cell receptor beta chain appeared a few times. Its antigen is undetermined. This entry is derived from a study of identical twins. Whole-study findings and limits: Within twin pairs, the out-of-frame alpha sequences they shared showed excess low generation probability.

The CDR3 loop spans 12 amino acids. V was cut by 3 bases and J by 9 bases, with 12 bases left in between. Germline V gene lookup returns CDR1 DFQATT and CDR2 SNEGSKA (reference sequence). In TCRdb, the 5' RACE reads were re-called with MiXCR into one record per CDR3 protein. The sample lists about 190,000 distinct CDR3 sequences, 15% to 20% seen once, with around two fifths in the top ten. This same sample was also taken into another study, of T cells expressing NK-cell markers.

The chain links TRBV20-1 to TRBJ2-1; possible D gene TRBD1, 5 bases. The receptor was derived from a woman under 30 in good health. The specimen was CD8+ T cells sorted from blood. The CDR3 loop reads CSARGGASEQFF. CDR3 in DNA: TGCAGTGCTAGGGGTGGGGCAAGTGAGCAGTTCTTC.